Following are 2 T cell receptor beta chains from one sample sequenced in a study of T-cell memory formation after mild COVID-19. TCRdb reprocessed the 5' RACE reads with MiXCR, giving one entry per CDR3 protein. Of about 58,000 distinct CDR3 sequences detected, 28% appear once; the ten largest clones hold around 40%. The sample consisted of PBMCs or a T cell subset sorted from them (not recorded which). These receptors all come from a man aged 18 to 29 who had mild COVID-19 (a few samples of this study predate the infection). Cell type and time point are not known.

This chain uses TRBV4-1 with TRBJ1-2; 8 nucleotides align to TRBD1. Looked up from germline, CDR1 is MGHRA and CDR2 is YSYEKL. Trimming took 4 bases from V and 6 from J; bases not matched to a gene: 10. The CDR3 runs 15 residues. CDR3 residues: CASSRQGQVLNGYTF. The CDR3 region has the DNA TGCGCCAGCAGCCGACAGGGACAGGTGCTTAATGGCTACACCTTC.

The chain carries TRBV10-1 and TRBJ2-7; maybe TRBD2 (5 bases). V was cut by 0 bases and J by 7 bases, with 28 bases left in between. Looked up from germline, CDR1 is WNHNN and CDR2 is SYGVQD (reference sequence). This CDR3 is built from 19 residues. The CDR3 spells CASSESARSEVDCFREQYF. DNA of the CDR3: TGCGCCAGCAGTGAGTCGGCCCGGAGTGAAGTGGACTGTTTCAGGGAGCAGTACTTC.